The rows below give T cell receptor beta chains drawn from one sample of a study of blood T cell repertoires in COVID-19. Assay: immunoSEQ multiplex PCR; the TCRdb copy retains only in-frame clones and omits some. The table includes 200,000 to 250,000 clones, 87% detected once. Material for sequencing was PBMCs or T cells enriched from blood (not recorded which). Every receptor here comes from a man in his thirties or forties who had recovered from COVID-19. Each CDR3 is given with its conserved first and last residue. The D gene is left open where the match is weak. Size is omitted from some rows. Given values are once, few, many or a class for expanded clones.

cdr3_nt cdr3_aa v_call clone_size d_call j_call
TGTGCCAGCAGCTTTAGCGTTGGGTCCTACAATGAGCAGTTCTTC CASSFSVGSYNEQFF TRBV5-5 - - TRBJ2-1
TGTGCCAACCAACAGAGATTACTCTCCTACGAGCAGTACTTC CANQQRLLSYEQYF TRBV2 - - TRBJ2-7
TGCAGTGCTAGTGTGGGACTAGTCGCCGGTTACAATGAGCAGTTCTTC CSASVGLVAGYNEQFF TRBV20-1 - TRBD2 TRBJ2-1
TGTGCCAGCAGGACAGGGGGCTACGAGCAGTACTTC CASRTGGYEQYF TRBV2 - TRBD1 TRBJ2-7
TGTGCCAGCAGCTTCAGGCGGCTGGGACTAGCGGGAAAACGGGGCCTCTACAATGAGCAGTTCTTC CASSFRRLGLAGKRGLYNEQFF TRBV7-8 - TRBD2 TRBJ2-1
TGCGCCAGCAGCCATGGCAATAGCGGGAGCTCCTACAATGAGCAGTTCTTC CASSHGNSGSSYNEQFF TRBV4-1 few TRBD2 TRBJ2-1
TGCAGCGTTGAAGATCTGGCAGGGGATATAGCTTTCTTT CSVEDLAGDIAFF TRBV29-1 few - TRBJ1-1
TGTGCCAGCAGCCCACACATGAGCACAGATACGCAGTATTTT CASSPHMSTDTQYF TRBV9 - - TRBJ2-3
TGCGCCAGCAGCCAAGAATATATCTCTGGGGCCAACGTCCTGACTTTC CASSQEYISGANVLTF TRBV4-1 once - TRBJ2-6
TGTGCCATCAGTCCAGGGGTTGGGAGCAATCAGCCCCAGCATTTT CAISPGVGSNQPQHF TRBV10-3 - - TRBJ1-5
TGTGCCAGCAGCTTAGACCAGAATCAGCCCCAGCATTTT CASSLDQNQPQHF TRBV7-8 - - TRBJ1-5
TGTGCCAGCAGCGTCCGGGACAGCTCTCCCTCTGGAAACACCATATATTTT CASSVRDSSPSGNTIYF TRBV9 few TRBD1 TRBJ1-3
TGTGCCATCAGTGAGCTTTACCGACTAGCGGGGCCCGTAGATGAGCAGTTCTTC CAISELYRLAGPVDEQFF TRBV10-3 - TRBD2 TRBJ2-1
TGTGCCTTGGACAGTAGCTCTGGGGCCAACGTCCTGACTTTC CALDSSSGANVLTF TRBV30 - - TRBJ2-6
TGTGCCAGTAGTCCGGGACAGGGGGGGAACACTGAAGCTTTCTTT CASSPGQGGNTEAFF TRBV19 - TRBD1 TRBJ1-1
TGTGCCAGCACCCAGGGACTAGCGGGTTACAATGAGCAGTTCTTC CASTQGLAGYNEQFF TRBV11-2 once TRBD2 TRBJ2-1
TGTGCCAGCAGCTCCCCGGGGGGGGCAGATACGCAGTATTTT CASSSPGGADTQYF TRBV5-4 - TRBD2 TRBJ2-3